These 29 T cell receptor beta chains were all obtained from the same sample, sequenced in a study of shared clonotypes between healthy human individuals. The repertoire was sequenced with immunoSEQ multiplex PCR; TCRdb's copy has only in-frame clones and lacks some. The sample shows some 1 million clones, approximately 72% of them seen only once. Material: memory CD4+ T cells sorted from blood. Noted subset: CD45RA-negative fraction. Receptors originate from a man aged 18 to 30 in good health.

This chain uses TRBV2 with TRBJ2-5; 8 bases match TRBD1. This CDR3 region has 12 residues. The V gene's germline CDR1 is SNHLY and CDR2 FYNNEI. V lost 6 bases to trimming and J lost 9 bases; unmatched junction nucleotides: 6. CDR3 in amino acids: CASRGTGGAQYF. The CDR3 bases are TGTGCCAGCAGGGGGACAGGCGGGGCCCAGTACTTC. Drawing the rest from reference TRBV2 and TRBJ2-5, the complete variable domain is EPEVTQTPSHQVTQMGQEVILRCVPISNHLYFYWYRQILGQKVEFLVSFYNNEISEKSEIFDDQFSVERPDGSNFTLKIRSTKLEDSAMYFCASRGTGGAQYFGPGTRLLVL.

The chain combines TRBV6-5 with TRBJ1-1, with D uncertain. This CDR3 region has 15 residues. Trimming removed 6 bases from V and 1 base from J, with 15 bases in between. Germline lookup yields CDR1 MNHEY and CDR2 SVGAGI. CDR3 protein: CASRLGGGQNTEAFF. In nucleotides, the CDR3 is TGTGCCAGCAGACTCGGTGGCGGCCAGAACACTGAAGCTTTCTTT.

V gene TRBV27 combines with J gene TRBJ1-6, with D perhaps matching TRBD1 (5 bases). The V end lost 1 base, the J end lost 14 bases, and 15 bases lay between the germline ends. Germline-derived CDR1 and CDR2 are MNHEY and SMNVEV (reference sequence). The CDR3 has 14 residues. The DNA of the CDR3 is TGTGCCAGCAGTTTATTGGGTCAGGGAATGACCCTCCACTTT. It specifies CASSLLGQGMTLHF.

This clone was counted a few times. The chain recombines TRBV2 with TRBJ1-2, with a possible D match to TRBD1 (6 bases). The V and J ends lost 6 bases and 7 bases respectively, with 15 bases between them. The CDR3 totals 13 residues. Germline V gene sequence: CDR1 SNHLY, CDR2 FYNNEI. As DNA, the CDR3 is TGTGCCAGCAGGGTCGGGGGGCGCGGTGGCTACACCTTC. It encodes CASRVGGRGGYTF.

The chain has TRBV18 and TRBJ1-1; 10 nucleotides agree with TRBD1. J lost 5 bases, V lost 5 bases, and 14 bases had no gene match. Germline CDR1 reads KGHSH; CDR2 reads LQKENI. The CDR3 is made up of 17 amino acids. CDR3 loop: CASSKQKLGQGGTEAFF. The CDR3 DNA is TGTGCCAGCTCAAAACAGAAGCTTGGACAGGGGGGAACTGAAGCTTTCTTT.

The chain has TRBV28 and TRBJ1-1; TRBD1 is a possible D gene (5 bases). CDR1 and CDR2 from the germline V gene are MDHEN and SYDVKM. V was shortened by 5 bases and J by 2 bases, with 15 bases between the two germline ends. This CDR3 spans 15 amino acids. The CDR3: CASSPAGRENTEAFF. DNA of the CDR3: TGTGCCAGCAGTCCCGCGGGCAGGGAAAACACTGAAGCTTTCTTT.

Note on this clone: This same CDR3 is encoded by further DNA sequences in the sample. The chain uses TRBV19 and TRBJ1-5; no clear D. Germline V gene lookup returns CDR1 LNHDA and CDR2 SQIVND (reference sequence). Trimming cost V 8 bases and J 3 bases, with 8 bases left between them. This CDR3 has 12 amino acids. CDR3 DNA sequence: TGTGCCAGTCGTAGTGACAATCAGCCCCAGCATTTT. This gives the protein CASRSDNQPQHF.

The V and J genes are TRBV2 and TRBJ2-3; no definite D call. Per germline, CDR1 SNHLY and CDR2 FYNNEI. The CDR3 is 15 residues long. V dropped 6 bases and J dropped 0 bases, with 13 bases sitting between them. The CDR3 region is CASSVGRGSTDTQYF. Here the CDR3 DNA reads TGTGCCAGCAGCGTTGGACGCGGCAGCACAGATACGCAGTATTTT.

This chain links TRBV18 with TRBJ2-1; 14 bases are shared with TRBD2. CDR3 size: 16 residues. The trim removed 4 bases at V and 7 bases at J, leaving 6 bases unmatched. Per germline, CDR1 KGHSH and CDR2 LQKENI. The CDR3 protein is CASSQSGTSGSNEQFF. For the CDR3, the DNA is TGTGCCAGCTCACAATCCGGGACTAGCGGGAGTAATGAGCAGTTCTTC.

A few counts support this clone. This chain joins TRBV15 and TRBJ1-3; D gene uncertain. Germline loops: CDR1 LNHNV, CDR2 YYDKDF (reference sequence). Trimming took off 0 bases at V and 4 bases at J, with 10 bases between the two ends. CDR3 length: 15 amino acids. The CDR3 spells CATSRDLGRGNTIYF. The CDR3 DNA reads as TGTGCCACCAGCAGAGATCTGGGCAGGGGAAACACCATATATTTT. The full variable domain, with the rest looked up from reference TRBV15 and TRBJ1-3, is DAMVIQNPRYQVTQFGKPVTLSCSQTLNHNVMYWYQQKSSQAPKLLFHYYDKDFNNEADTPDNFQSRRPNTSFCFLDIRSPGLGDTAMYLCATSRDLGRGNTIYFGEGSWLTVV.

This chain connects TRBV9 to TRBJ1-1, with a weak D call TRBD1 (5 bases). Germline assignment: CDR1 SGDLS and CDR2 YYNGEE. The CDR3 runs to 14 residues. Trimming left V 0 bases short and J 2 bases short, with 8 bases between. As DNA, the CDR3 is TGTGCCAGCAGCGTAGATGGGGGAAACACTGAAGCTTTCTTT. It yields the protein CASSVDGGNTEAFF.

The rearrangement links TRBV30 to TRBJ1-1; D gene uncertain. This CDR3 comprises 13 residues. V was shortened by 2 bases and J by 1 base, with 8 bases between the two germline ends. Germline CDR1 reads GTSNPN; CDR2 reads SVGIG (reference sequence). In DNA form, the CDR3 reads TGTGCCTGGAGTAAAGTTCCGAACACTGAAGCTTTCTTT. The encoded protein is CAWSKVPNTEAFF.

The V call is TRBV19, the J call TRBJ2-1; D is unresolved. Germline V lookup: CDR1 LNHDA, CDR2 SQIVND (reference sequence). Trimming took off 7 bases at V and 0 bases at J, with 4 bases between the two ends. The CDR3 sequence is 12 residues long. This chain's CDR3 is CASKSSYNEQFF. CDR3 sequence (DNA): TGTGCCAGTAAATCCTCCTACAATGAGCAGTTCTTC.

The CDR3 coding sequence is TGTGCCAGCAGCGTGAAAATGGGGGCCACTGAAGCTTTCTTT. This gives the protein CASSVKMGATEAFF. The chain carries TRBV9 and TRBJ1-1; possible D gene TRBD1, 6 bases. The CDR3 contains 14 residues. Germline V gene lookup returns CDR1 SGDLS and CDR2 YYNGEE. The V gene lost 2 bases and the J gene lost 4 bases, with 12 bases spanning the gap.

The rearrangement joins TRBV7-2 to TRBJ2-1; 10 bases agree with TRBD2. V lost 1 base, J lost 7 bases, and 10 bases stayed unmatched. The CDR3 has 17 amino acids. Germline V CDR1 and CDR2: SGHTA, FQGNSA. CDR3 coding DNA: TGTGCCAGCAGCTTAGATTACGCTCTAGCGGGAGTGAATGAGCAGTTCTTC. This gives the protein CASSLDYALAGVNEQFF.

The V and J genes are TRBV2 and TRBJ2-3; 10 positions agree with TRBD1. The CDR3 spans 15 residues. Germline CDR1 SNHLY, CDR2 FYNNEI. V gave up 6 bases and J gave up 0 bases; unmatched junction bases: 3. Written as DNA, the CDR3 is TGTGCCAGCAGGCCGGACAGGGGGAGCACAGATACGCAGTATTTT. Amino acid sequence: CASRPDRGSTDTQYF.

The rearrangement joins TRBV29-1 to TRBJ1-1; D is undetermined. The CDR3 runs to 10 residues. Trimming removed 6 bases from V and 5 bases from J, with 7 bases in between. The germline gives CDR1 SQVTM, CDR2 ANQGSEA. The CDR3 sequence is CSVRETEAFF. The CDR3 DNA sequence: TGCAGCGTCCGTGAGACTGAAGCTTTCTTT.

This clone was counted a single time. The V and J genes are TRBV19 and TRBJ1-5; 8 nucleotides align to TRBD1. The CDR3 is 14 residues long. The trim removed 4 bases at V and 2 bases at J, leaving 1 base unmatched. CDR1 and CDR2 from the germline V gene are LNHDA and SQIVND (reference sequence). The CDR3 sequence is CASSTGQGNQPQHF. The CDR3 DNA follows: TGTGCCAGTAGTACGGGACAGGGCAATCAGCCCCAGCATTTT.

The chain employs TRBV11-2 and TRBJ1-5; no firm D call. This CDR3 comprises 15 residues. The germline V gene has CDR1 SGHAT and CDR2 FQNNGV. V lost 8 bases and J 0 bases, leaving 14 bases between the germline ends. The CDR3 DNA follows: TGTGCCAGCTCTACCTCGGGAGATAGCAATCAGCCCCAGCATTTT. Protein: CASSTSGDSNQPQHF.

The J gene is TRBJ1-1, the V gene TRBV20-1; D remains unclear. Trimming took off 5 bases at V and 2 bases at J, with 3 bases between the two ends. Germline CDR1 DFQATT, CDR2 SNEGSKA (reference sequence). The CDR3 has 10 residues. This chain's CDR3 is CSAYNTEAFF. Written as DNA, the CDR3 is TGCAGTGCTTACAACACTGAAGCTTTCTTT.

The chain links TRBV7-2 to TRBJ2-2, with D possibly being TRBD2 (5 bases). Germline CDR1 and CDR2: SGHTA and FQGNSA. CDR3 length: 15 amino acids. Between the trimmed V and J ends, which lost 2 bases and 5 bases, there was a span of 12 bases. The CDR3: CASSLSGSGTGELFF. CDR3 nucleotide sequence: TGTGCCAGCAGCTTATCCGGCAGCGGTACCGGGGAGCTGTTTTTT.

The chain uses TRBV18 and TRBJ1-3, with 8 bases aligning to TRBD1. This CDR3 is built from 16 residues. Unmatched junction bases numbered 7, after V lost 6 bases and J lost 0 bases. Looked up from germline, CDR1 is KGHSH and CDR2 is LQKENI. The CDR3 DNA reads as TGTGCCAGCTCGCCCTCGGGACAGGTCTCTGGAAACACCATATATTTT. This sequence encodes CASSPSGQVSGNTIYF.

There are a few counts of this clone. The chain is built from TRBV30 and TRBJ1-3; 7 bases match TRBD1. CDR3 size: 14 residues. Losses at the gene ends were 0 bases for V and 5 bases for J; bases not matched to a gene: 4. CDR1 and CDR2 (germline): GTSNPN, SVGIG (reference sequence). The CDR3, as DNA: TGTGCCTGGAGTGTACTGGGACAGAGAAACACCATATATTTT. Translation gives CAWSVLGQRNTIYF.

A note on this clone: Other nucleotide sequences in the sample specify the same CDR3. V is TRBV28 and J is TRBJ1-6; D gene unclear. The V end was cut by 5 bases, the J end by 10 bases, with 15 bases between. Germline V CDR1 and CDR2: MDHEN, SYDVKM. The CDR3 runs 14 residues. This CDR3 reads CASSLRTAYSPLHF. Written as DNA, the CDR3 is TGTGCCAGCAGTCTCAGGACGGCTTACTCACCCCTCCACTTT.

This clone has a handful of counts. This sequence joins TRBV6-1 and TRBJ1-5; unclear D gene. The germline V gene encodes CDR1 MNHNS and CDR2 SASEGT. With 3 bases removed from V and 3 bases from J, the gap between germline ends came to 6 bases. This CDR3 has 13 amino acids. CDR3 sequence: CASSEHLNQPQHF. The CDR3 nucleotides are TGTGCCAGCAGTGAGCACCTCAATCAGCCCCAGCATTTT.

The chain combines TRBV6-4 with TRBJ2-2, with a tentative D call TRBD2 (5 bases). Germline CDR1 is MRHNA and CDR2 is SNTAGT. There are 14 residues in the CDR3. Deletions cut 4 bases from V and 2 bases from J, with 8 bases between. The CDR3 region is CASSVRENTGELFF. CDR3 in DNA: TGTGCCAGCAGTGTCCGGGAAAACACCGGGGAGCTGTTTTTT.

This chain joins TRBV7-2 and TRBJ2-1; a possible D gene is TRBD1 (6 bases). Germline lookup yields CDR1 SGHTA and CDR2 FQGNSA. The CDR3 has 15 amino acids. V lost 2 bases and J 6 bases, leaving 14 bases between the germline ends. The CDR3 loop is CASSLPAQGINEQFF. As DNA, the CDR3 is TGTGCCAGCAGCTTACCCGCACAGGGAATCAATGAGCAGTTCTTC.

The V call is TRBV19, the J call TRBJ1-5; no clear D. Per the germline V gene, CDR1 is LNHDA and CDR2 is SQIVND (reference sequence). Trimming shortened V by 1 base and J by 2 bases, and 12 bases separated the two germline ends. The CDR3 extends over 16 amino acids. Here the CDR3 reads CASSIVLSGGNQPQHF. CDR3 in DNA: TGTGCCAGTAGTATAGTTTTGTCGGGTGGCAATCAGCCCCAGCATTTT.

The rearrangement links TRBV27 to TRBJ1-5, with D unclear. From germline, CDR1 is MNHEY and CDR2 SMNVEV (reference sequence). With 8 bases removed from V and 0 bases from J, the gap between germline ends came to 8 bases. The CDR3 length is 13 residues. The CDR3 reads CASRAYSNQPQHF. In DNA, the CDR3 is TGTGCCAGCCGCGCGTATAGCAATCAGCCCCAGCATTTT.